This T cell receptor beta chain appears in the sequencing data of a study of blood T cells in healthy people across ages. Each sample gave at least 6 million isolated PBMCs. The study's findings and limits: The authors considered diversity estimates from one million T cells to be underestimates. It was found that TCR beta diversity correlated strongly with the percentage of naive T cells. Significant beta diversity loss was already apparent by age approximately 40, declining roughly linearly.

The use of a sample-barcoded 5' primer and a J-beta primer mix characterized a second PCR of roughly 7 to 11 cycles. A single record per CDR3 protein comes from TCRdb applying MiXCR to the 5' RACE reads. The data hold under 1,000,000 distinct CDR3 sequences, with 30% to 45% observed a single time. The ends were cut back, 6 bases at V and 1 base at J, with 16 bases in the middle. Germline V CDR1 and CDR2: SNHLY, FYNNEI. This CDR3 has 15 amino acids. On this clonotype: The antigen remains unidentified.

The receptor's source is a man younger than 35 in good health. The J gene is TRBJ2-7, the V gene TRBV2; possibly TRBD2 for D (6 bases). The sequencing input was blood. The CDR3 loop reads CASSGGTSSSYEQYF. CDR3 nucleotide sequence: TGTGCCAGCAGCGGAGGGACTTCATCGTCCTACGAGCAGTACTTC.